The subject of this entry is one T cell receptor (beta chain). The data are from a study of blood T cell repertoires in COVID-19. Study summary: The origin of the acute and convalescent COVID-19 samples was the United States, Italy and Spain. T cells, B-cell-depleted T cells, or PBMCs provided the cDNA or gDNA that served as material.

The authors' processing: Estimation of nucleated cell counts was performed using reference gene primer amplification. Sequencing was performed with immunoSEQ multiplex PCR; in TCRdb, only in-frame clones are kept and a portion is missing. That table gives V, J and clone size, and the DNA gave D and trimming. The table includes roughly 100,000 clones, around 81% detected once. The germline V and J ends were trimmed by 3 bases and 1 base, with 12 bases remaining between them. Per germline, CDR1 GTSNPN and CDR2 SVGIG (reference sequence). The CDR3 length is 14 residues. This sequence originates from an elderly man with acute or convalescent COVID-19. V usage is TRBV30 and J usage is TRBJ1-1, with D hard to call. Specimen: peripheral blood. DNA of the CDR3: TGTGCCTGGAGAACGGGGAGCGAGAACACTGAAGCTTTCTTT. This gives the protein CAWRTGSENTEAFF.